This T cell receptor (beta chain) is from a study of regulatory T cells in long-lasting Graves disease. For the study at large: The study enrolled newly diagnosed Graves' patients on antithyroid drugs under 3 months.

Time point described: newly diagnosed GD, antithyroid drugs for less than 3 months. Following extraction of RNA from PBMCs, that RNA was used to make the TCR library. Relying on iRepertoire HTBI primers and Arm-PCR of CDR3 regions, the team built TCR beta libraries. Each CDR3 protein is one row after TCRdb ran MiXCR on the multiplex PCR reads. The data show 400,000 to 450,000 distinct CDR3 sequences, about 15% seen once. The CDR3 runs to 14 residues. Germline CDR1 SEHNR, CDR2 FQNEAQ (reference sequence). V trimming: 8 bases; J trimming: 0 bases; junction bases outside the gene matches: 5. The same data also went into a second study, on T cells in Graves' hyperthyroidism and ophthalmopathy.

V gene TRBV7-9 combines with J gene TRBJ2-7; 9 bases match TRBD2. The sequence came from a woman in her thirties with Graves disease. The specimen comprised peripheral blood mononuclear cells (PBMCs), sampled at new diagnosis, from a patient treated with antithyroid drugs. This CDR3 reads CASGLAGNSYEQYF. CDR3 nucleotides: TGTGCCAGCGGGCTAGCGGGAAACTCCTACGAGCAGTACTTC.